These 25 T cell receptor delta chains were sequenced from one sample in a study of gamma-delta T cells after stem cell transplantation. TCRdb re-called the RT-PCR reads with CATT. The table has about 1,300 delta-chain clones, around 5.2% seen once; the top ten hold more than 20%. Input material: gamma-delta T cells. The receptors originated from a human donor. It is not recorded whose cells these are; they may come from a transplant donor.

Turning to this clone: The sample contains more than one DNA sequence encoding this CDR3. The CDR3 DNA is TGTGCCTGTGATTTGTTGGGACTGGGGGATAGGGTCCGTTACACCGATAAACTCATCTTT. It translates to CACDLLGLGDRVRYTDKLIF. This sequence joins TRDV2 and TRDJ1, with 11 bases aligning to TRDD3. CDR1 is GEAIGNYY, CDR2 EKD, per germline. Unmatched junction bases numbered 18, after V lost 4 bases and J lost 0 bases. The CDR3 sequence is 20 residues long.

This clone occurred a few times. The chain uses TRDV2 and TRDJ1, with D perhaps TRDD3 (6 bases). V lost 0 bases, J lost 4 bases, and 26 bases lay in between. Per the germline V gene, CDR1 is GEAIGNYY and CDR2 is EKD. The CDR3 has 19 residues. CDR3 loop: CACDTGTLGGDESGDKLIF. CDR3 nucleotide sequence: TGTGCCTGTGACACCGGGACCTTGGGGGGAGACGAATCAGGCGATAAACTCATCTTT.

This clone was detected only a few times. It is likely a read error: a sequence one base away is far more abundant. The V gene is TRDV1, the J gene TRDJ1; 9 nucleotides align to TRDD3. V dropped 4 bases and J dropped 0; count of bases not matched to a gene: 21. This CDR3 is 21 amino acids long. Germline V gene sequence: CDR1 TSWWSYY, CDR2 QGS. The CDR3, as DNA: TGTGCTCTTGGGGGGGTCACTCCCCACGTACTGGGGGACCCTAACACCGATAAACTCATCTTT. This gives the protein CALGGVTPHVLGDPNTDKLIF.

This clone is judged hyperexpanded. The same CDR3 arises from other DNA sequences in this sample as well. The chain combines TRDV2 with TRDJ1; 8 bases match TRDD3. The junction had 14 bases not matched to a gene; V was cut back by 3 bases and J by 0 bases. This CDR3 is built from 18 residues. The germline V gene encodes CDR1 GEAIGNYY and CDR2 EKD. Here the CDR3 DNA reads TGTGCCTGTGACCCGGTACTGGGGGTGGAGGAATACACCGATAAACTCATCTTT. Translation: CACDPVLGVEEYTDKLIF.

In its sample, this clone was seen a few times. A much larger clonotype is one base distant, so this may be a read error. In the same sample, other DNA sequences code for this CDR3. V is TRDV1 and J is TRDJ1; 12 nucleotides agree with TRDD3. V shed 10 bases, J shed 0 bases, and the junction held 12 bases outside the gene matches. The CDR3 spans 17 residues. Looked up from germline, CDR1 is TSWWSYY and CDR2 is QGS. Here the CDR3 reads CAQEVLGDTLYTDKLIF. Here the CDR3 DNA reads TGTGCTCAAGAGGTACTGGGGGATACCCTGTACACCGATAAACTCATCTTT.

This clone has only a few counts. A read error likely explains this, since a far larger clone differs by one base. V gene TRDV2 combines with J gene TRDJ1, with a possible D match to TRDD3 (5 bases). The V end was cut by 0 bases, the J end by 0 bases, with 19 bases between. Germline CDR1 is GEAIGNYY and CDR2 is EKD. The CDR3 consists of 18 residues. The CDR3 spells CACDTMVPGATDTDKLIF. The CDR3 coding sequence is TGTGCCTGTGACACCATGGTACCGGGGGCCACCGACACCGATAAACTCATCTTT.

There are a few counts of this clone. The protein TCRdb lists belongs to a much larger clone and differs from this DNA's translation at residue 17, which points to a read error; the protein shown is made from the DNA. The chain has TRDV1 and TRDJ1; possible D gene TRDD3, 6 bases. In germline, CDR1 is TSWWSYY, CDR2 QGS. This CDR3 has 19 residues. As DNA, the CDR3 is TGTGCTCTTGGGGCAGCGAGAAACTTTGGGGGGAAGTACACCGATAAACCCATCTTT. Amino acids: CALGAARNFGGKYTDKPIF.

With regard to this clone: The protein given by TCRdb reflects a much larger clone and differs at residue 4 from this DNA's translation, likely from a read error; the protein shown is the DNA's translation. The chain uses TRDV1 and TRDJ1; D is undetermined. The CDR3 spans 11 residues. The V gene's germline CDR1 is TSWWSYY and CDR2 QGS. Trimming removed 8 bases from V and 1 base from J, with 5 bases in between. The CDR3 nucleotides read TGTGCTCTTAGGGGCACCGATAAACTCATCTTT. Amino acid sequence: CALRGTDKLIF.

This clone qualifies as large. Relative to the germline gene, one junction end is altered; a read error may explain this. Other DNA sequences in this specimen translate into the identical CDR3. The chain uses TRDV1 and TRDJ1, with D possibly being TRDD2 (7 bases). CDR1 and CDR2 (germline): TSWWSYY, QGS. CDR3 length equals 21 residues. The CDR3 is CALGELSLPWLLVGDTDKLIF. The CDR3 DNA is TGTGCTCTTGGAGAACTTAGCCTTCCTTGGCTGCTGGTGGGGGACACCGATAAACTCATCTTT.

This clone was seen a handful of times. It differs at one base from a far larger clone, so likely a read error. DNA of the CDR3: TGTGCCTGTGACGGTCTGCCCGACACGATACACGATAAACTCATCTTT. Its translation is CACDGLPDTIHDKLIF. This chain joins TRDV2 and TRDJ1; possible D gene TRDD3, 5 bases. This CDR3 is 16 amino acids long. Trimming shortened V by 3 bases and J by 4 bases, and 20 bases separated the two germline ends. The germline CDR1 and CDR2 sequences are GEAIGNYY and EKD.

This chain joins TRDV2 and TRDJ1; 12 bases agree with TRDD3. This CDR3 region has 16 residues. CDR1 is GEAIGNYY, CDR2 EKD, per germline. The ends lost 3 bases at V and 3 bases at J; junction bases unmatched: 7. CDR3 sequence (DNA): TGTGCCTGTGACTCTATACTGGGGGATACCCCCGATAAACTCATCTTT. It translates to CACDSILGDTPDKLIF.

Judged by abundance, this clone is medium-sized. V gene TRDV1 combines with J gene TRDJ1; 8 nucleotides agree with TRDD3. The CDR3 is 19 amino acids. From germline, CDR1 is TSWWSYY and CDR2 QGS. With 2 bases clipped from V and 0 bases from J, the junction kept 14 bases outside the gene matches. In DNA, the CDR3 is TGTGCTCTTGGGGAAGGATTTGGGATACGGGGGCCGTACACCGATAAACTCATCTTT. It is translated as CALGEGFGIRGPYTDKLIF.

This clone has just a few counts. V and J are TRDV1 and TRDJ1; TRDD3 aligns across 13 bases. Looked up from germline, CDR1 is TSWWSYY and CDR2 is QGS. After removal of 1 base from V and 3 bases from J, the junction contained 23 bases not matched to a gene. This CDR3 comprises 23 residues. CDR3 bases: TGTGCTCTTGGGGAACACCCTTCCTTAGGGTACTGGGGGATACGAGGCCCTCCCGATAAACTCATCTTT. It encodes CALGEHPSLGYWGIRGPPDKLIF.

This clone came up a few times. A far larger clone is off by one base, so a read error is likely. The sample holds other DNA sequences that translate to the same CDR3. The chain joins TRDV2 to TRDJ1; 11 bases match TRDD3. The CDR3 runs 20 residues. J lost 0 bases, V lost 4 bases, and 18 bases had no gene match. The germline V gene encodes CDR1 GEAIGNYY and CDR2 EKD. The CDR3 DNA reads as TGTGCCTGTGATTTGTTGGGACTGGGGGATAGGGTCCGGTACACCGATAAACTCATCTTT. Protein sequence: CACDLLGLGDRVRYTDKLIF.

Turning to this clone: TCRdb lists the protein of a much larger clone for this DNA, which differs at residues 9 and 11, so this is likely a read error; the protein given here is translated from the DNA itself. The chain recombines TRDV2 with TRDJ1, with 8 bases fitting TRDD3. The CDR3 contains 18 residues. Germline V gene data show CDR1 as GEAIGNYY and CDR2 as EKD. The ends lost 3 bases at V and 0 bases at J; junction bases unmatched: 14. CDR3 in DNA: TGTGCCTGTGACCCGGTACTGGGGGCGGAGGTATACACCGATAAACTCATCTTT. Its translation is CACDPVLGAEVYTDKLIF.

In its sample, this clone was seen a few times. A read error likely explains why the TCRdb protein, taken from a much larger clone, differs from this DNA's translation at residue 8; the protein shown is translated from the DNA. The chain recombines TRDV1 with TRDJ1, with 8 bases matching TRDD3. J lost 3 bases, V lost 3 bases, and 15 bases had no gene match. Looked up from germline, CDR1 is TSWWSYY and CDR2 is QGS. CDR3 size: 18 residues. CDR3 in amino acids: CALGDRLSTGDISDKLIF. The CDR3 nucleotides read TGTGCTCTTGGGGATCGGCTTTCTACGGGGGATATTTCCGATAAACTCATCTTT.

Remarks on this clone: Since a far larger clone is one base different, this is likely a read error. The same CDR3 arises from other DNA sequences in this sample as well. This chain links TRDV2 with TRDJ1; TRDD3 matches 9 bases. The CDR3 is 18 residues long. Germline V gene data show CDR1 as GEAIGNYY and CDR2 as EKD. CDR3 residues: CACDTTGGNKTYTDKLIF. The CDR3 DNA reads as TGCGCCTGTGACACGACTGGGGGAAACAAGACGTACACCGATAAACTCATCTTT.

With respect to this clone: With a far larger clone one base away, a read error is the likely cause. In the same sample, other DNA sequences code for this CDR3. This chain links TRDV2 with TRDJ1; no firm D call. Germline V CDR1 and CDR2: GEAIGNYY, EKD. The V end was cut by 0 bases, the J end by 0 bases, with 10 bases between. The CDR3 has 15 amino acids. CDR3 in DNA: TGTGCCTGTGACACCGTTGGAGGTAACACCGATAAACTCATCTTT. This gives the protein CACDTVGGNTDKLIF.

This clone has more than one count but fewer than ten. A much larger clone differs by one base, so this may be a read error. The identical CDR3 is also encoded by other nucleotide sequences in the sample. This sequence joins TRDV1 and TRDJ1; TRDD3 matches 8 bases. This CDR3 region has 19 residues. Germline assignment: CDR1 TSWWSYY and CDR2 QGS. V dropped 7 bases and J dropped 0; count of bases not matched to a gene: 19. The CDR3 spells CALDTLFLGDTSYTDKLIF. DNA for the CDR3: TGTGCTCTTGACACGTTATTTCTGGGGGACACCTCGTACACCGATAAACTCATCTTT.

This clone was recorded a few times. The protein that TCRdb holds for this DNA derives from a much larger clone and differs from the translated DNA at residue 13, which likely indicates a read error; the protein shown here is translated from the DNA. This chain connects TRDV1 to TRDJ1; the match to TRDD3 covers 9 bases. Germline lookup yields CDR1 TSWWSYY and CDR2 QGS. This CDR3 has 19 amino acids. The ends lost 4 bases at V and 1 base at J; junction bases unmatched: 16. In DNA, the CDR3 is TGTGCTCTTGGGGGTCTTCCACGGGGGATACCCCCATGCACCGATAAACTCATCTTT. Translation gives CALGGLPRGIPPCTDKLIF.

About this clone: It is likely a read error: a sequence one base away is far more abundant. Other DNA sequences in the same sample also yield this CDR3. The chain links TRDV2 to TRDJ1; tentatively, D is TRDD3 (5 bases). There are 15 residues in the CDR3. The germline gives CDR1 GEAIGNYY, CDR2 EKD. CDR3 sequence (DNA): TGTGCCTGCGACACCGTAGGGATCGAAACCGATAAACTCATCTTT. Translating gives CACDTVGIETDKLIF.

This clone was observed a few times. TCRdb records a much larger clone's protein for this DNA, with a difference at residue 9 that likely arises from a read error; the protein given is the translation of the DNA. The rearrangement uses TRDV1 and TRDJ1, with D uncertain. V was cut by 2 bases and J by 3 bases, with 22 bases left in between. The CDR3 has 18 amino acids. The V gene's germline CDR1 is TSWWSYY and CDR2 QGS. This chain's CDR3 is CALGEIKAHETRPDKLIF. The CDR3 nucleotides read TGTGCTCTTGGGGAAATTAAGGCTCATGAAACTCGACCCGATAAACTCATCTTT.

In this sample, this clone turned up a few times. This clone may be a read error of a much larger clone one base away. This rearrangement joins TRDV1 to TRDJ1; 11 positions agree with TRDD3. Germline CDR1 and CDR2: TSWWSYY and QGS. The V and J ends lost 2 bases and 0 bases, in that order; junction bases with no gene match: 29. This CDR3 spans 25 amino acids. The CDR3: CALGEFPRAYFLCWGIPRYTDKLIF. The CDR3 nucleotides are TGTGCTCTTGGGGAATTTCCCCGGGCCTACTTCCTTTGCTGGGGGATACCTAGGTACACCGATAAACTCATCTTT.

By share, this clone counts as large. The V call is TRDV1, the J call TRDJ1; 7 nucleotides align to TRDD3. CDR1 and CDR2 (germline): TSWWSYY, QGS. The length of the CDR3 is 24 residues. V shed 1 base and J 0 bases; nucleotides not matched to a gene: 29. DNA for the CDR3: TGTGCTCTTGGGGAACCCCGCCCCGAAGCCGCGTCGGGGGCTGGGGGGAACTACACCGATAAACTCATCTTT. It is translated as CALGEPRPEAASGAGGNYTDKLIF.

For this clone: For this DNA, TCRdb reports the protein of a much larger clone, which diverges at residue 9, most likely from a read error; the protein presented here is translated directly from the DNA. This chain joins TRDV2 and TRDJ1, with 7 bases matching TRDD3. The CDR3 sequence is 18 residues long. The germline CDR1 and CDR2 sequences are GEAIGNYY and EKD. The V segment lost 3 bases and the J segment 0 bases; nucleotides outside the gene matches: 15. The CDR3 DNA reads TGTGCCTGTGACCCGGTACTGGGGATGGAGGAATACACCGATAAACTCATCTTT. Amino acids: CACDPVLGMEEYTDKLIF.